This TCR beta chain was retrieved from a study of shared clonotypes between healthy human individuals. About the research overall: Each donor's CD4 naive and CD4 memory cells filled three plates apiece, CD8 naive two, and CD8 memory one.

Comment on this clone: Its target is not known.

Investigators divided CD4+ cells into CD45RA+ naive and CD45RA-negative memory subsets. At deep level, the assay was performed. Clones were sequenced by immunoSEQ multiplex PCR, and TCRdb holds only the in-frame ones, with some missing. Among around 2,000,000 clones listed, 85% to 95% were seen once. The CDR3 has 15 residues. The germline gives CDR1 SGDLS, CDR2 YYNGEE. V trimming: 0 bases; J trimming: 9 bases; junction bases outside the gene matches: 7. Overall study results and limits: As a rule, naive subsets had a larger estimated richness than memory subsets.

This sequence was found in a man between 18 and 35 years old in good health. Sequencing was carried out using naive CD4+ T cells sorted from blood. The subset is: CD45RA+ positively selected. The chain carries TRBV9 and TRBJ2-1, with 9 positions matching TRBD2. The CDR3 here is CASSVEVAGVGEQFF. The CDR3 nucleotides read TGTGCCAGCAGCGTAGAGGTAGCGGGAGTGGGTGAGCAGTTCTTC. Full variable domain (rest looked up from reference TRBV9 and TRBJ2-1): DSGVTQTPKHLITATGQRVTLRCSPRSGDLSVYWYQQSLDQGLQFLIQYYNGEERAKGNILERFSAQQFPDLHSELNLSSLELGDSALYFCASSVEVAGVGEQFFGPGTRLTVL.